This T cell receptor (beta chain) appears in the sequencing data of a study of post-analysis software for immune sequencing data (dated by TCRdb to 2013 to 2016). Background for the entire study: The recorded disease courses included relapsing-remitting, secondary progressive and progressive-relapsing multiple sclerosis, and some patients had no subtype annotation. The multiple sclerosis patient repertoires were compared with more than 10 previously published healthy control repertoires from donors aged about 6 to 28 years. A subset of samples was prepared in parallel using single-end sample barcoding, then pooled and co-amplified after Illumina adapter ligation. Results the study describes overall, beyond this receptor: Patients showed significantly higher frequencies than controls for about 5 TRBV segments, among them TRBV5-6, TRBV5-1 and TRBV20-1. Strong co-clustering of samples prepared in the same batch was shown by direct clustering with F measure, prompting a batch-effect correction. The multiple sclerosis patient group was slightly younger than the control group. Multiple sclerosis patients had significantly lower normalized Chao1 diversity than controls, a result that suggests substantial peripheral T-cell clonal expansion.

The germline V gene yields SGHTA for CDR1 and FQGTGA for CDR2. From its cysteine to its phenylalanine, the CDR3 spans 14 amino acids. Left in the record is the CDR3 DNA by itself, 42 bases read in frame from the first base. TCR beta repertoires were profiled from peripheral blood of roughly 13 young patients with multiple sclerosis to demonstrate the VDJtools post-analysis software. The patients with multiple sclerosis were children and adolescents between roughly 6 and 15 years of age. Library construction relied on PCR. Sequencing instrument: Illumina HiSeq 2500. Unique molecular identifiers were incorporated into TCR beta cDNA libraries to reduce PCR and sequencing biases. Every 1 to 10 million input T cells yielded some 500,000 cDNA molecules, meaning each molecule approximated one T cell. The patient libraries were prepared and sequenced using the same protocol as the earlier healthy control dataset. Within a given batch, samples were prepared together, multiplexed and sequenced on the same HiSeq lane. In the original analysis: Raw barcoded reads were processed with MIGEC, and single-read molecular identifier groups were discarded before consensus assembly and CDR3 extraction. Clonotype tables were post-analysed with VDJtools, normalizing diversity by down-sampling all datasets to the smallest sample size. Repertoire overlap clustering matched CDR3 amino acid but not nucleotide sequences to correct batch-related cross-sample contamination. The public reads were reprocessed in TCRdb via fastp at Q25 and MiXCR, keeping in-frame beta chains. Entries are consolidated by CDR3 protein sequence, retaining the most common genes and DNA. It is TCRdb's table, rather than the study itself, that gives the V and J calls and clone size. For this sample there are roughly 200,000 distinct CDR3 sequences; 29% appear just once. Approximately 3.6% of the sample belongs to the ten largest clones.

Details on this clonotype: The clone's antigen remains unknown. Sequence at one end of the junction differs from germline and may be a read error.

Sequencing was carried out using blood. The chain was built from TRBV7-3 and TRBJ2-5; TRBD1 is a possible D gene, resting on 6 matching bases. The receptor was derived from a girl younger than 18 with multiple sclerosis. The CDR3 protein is CASGLGQGSESQYF. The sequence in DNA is TGTGCCAGCGGCTTAGGGCAGGGGAGTGAGTCCCAGTACTTC.